This TCR beta chain is from a study of beta chain features in type 1 diabetes (dated by TCRdb to the late 2010s). For the wider study: Patients and healthy donors did not differ in mean age, gender distribution, total cell number or subset yield. Whereas all 30 or so donors provided naive and central memory subsets, regulatory and stem cell-like memory subsets were isolated from just 8 patients and roughly 8 healthy donors. A total of 90 million to 130 million sorted cells were examined across all samples, and a strong correlation was observed between cell number per subset and RNA yield. In the study, TCRB repertoires of sorted circulating CD4+ T cell subsets from recently diagnosed type 1 diabetes patients were compared with those of matched healthy donors. The paper as a whole reports these results and caveats: HLA sub-analyses involved small numbers of individuals, so any influence of HLA type on TCRB rearrangement remained unresolved. In all four CD4+ subsets, TCRB CDR3 length was moderately but significantly shorter in type 1 diabetes patients. Because cDNA was sequenced instead of genomic DNA, highly expressing activated cells could be over-represented, though the groups showed no difference in activation or CD3 levels. PCR may preferentially amplify shorter templates, but because patient and control samples were amplified and corrected together, any resulting skew would affect both groups equally. At VDJ recombination sites, type 1 diabetes patients had fewer insertions and more deleted nucleotides, which implies abnormalities in thymic rearrangement. Naive, central memory and regulatory TCRB repertoires appeared to be more similar among patients than among healthy donors.

The High Capacity cDNA Reverse Transcription Kit was used to reverse transcribe all of the isolated RNA, meaning that expressed TCRB transcripts were what got sequenced. Deep immunoSEQ sequencing was applied to naive, central memory and regulatory T cell samples, giving an average of about 3.7 million total reads per sample. After sorted cells were lysed in RLT buffer, RNA was extracted with DNase-treated RNeasy Micro or Mini kits, with the choice depending on cell number. Each cell subset was processed on its own to prevent cross-contamination, while patient and healthy donor samples were processed together. TCRB sequences were amplified from cDNA with the immunoSEQ multiplex PCR, producing 87-bp fragments spanning the CDR3 region. Amplicons were sequenced on the Illumina HiSeq platform. The authors' analysis ran thus. PCR bias was corrected computationally using synthetic template baselines, and reads within Hamming distance 2 were collapsed, with unmergeable singletons discarded. Reads were aligned against IMGT to assign V, D and J genes, CDR3 length and insertions or deletions at six rearrangement sites. Clonotype counts were normalized to sorted cell number within each subset before computing true diversity and Gini coefficients with the tcR R package. The overlap coefficient, calculated on TCRB nucleotide sequences, was used to measure repertoire sharing. Out-of-frame TCRB sequences from naive cells were analyzed to stand in for the pre-selection repertoire. Held by TCRdb, this immuneACCESS table contains in-frame sequences only and omits some clones. Under half of the omission traces to an unresolved V gene where checked; the cause of the rest is unknown. V, J and clone size were drawn from that table, and D and trimming were deduced from the DNA. Across this sample there are 500,000 to 650,000 clones, with 12% seen only once. The top ten clonotypes cover more than 0.1% of the sample.

The germline V gene yields SGHTA for CDR1 and FQGNSA for CDR2. V loses 8 bases at its end and J loses 5 bases; junction bases beyond the gene matches: 7. Taken from cysteine to phenylalanine, the CDR3 has 13 residues. CDR3 DNA is the only sequence kept; it has 39 bases, read in frame from the first base. This clone has only a few counts. Its antigen remains unidentified. Per-base qualities were not stored, and no clone one base away is much larger. Each donor gave one peripheral blood draw, averaging approximately 0.12 L, which was collected into heparinised tubes. Naive, central memory, regulatory and stem cell-like memory CD4+ T cells were sorted on a BD FACSAria II using a panel including CD45RO, CCR7, CD25, CD127, CD95 and CD27. A purity above 95% was achieved for all sorted populations. PBMCs were isolated right away by Lymphoprep density gradient centrifugation and were stained directly, without culture. To minimize batch effects, samples were stained and sorted in pairs, one healthy donor with one patient per experiment.

Material for sequencing was naive CD4+ T cells from blood. According to the study, the label for this sample's cell subset or site signals: true naive CD4+ T cells. This sequence originates from a young man with type 1 diabetes. The sequence is built from TRBV7-2 and TRBJ1-2; TRBD1 lines up with 8 middle nucleotides. The CDR3 sequence is CASGAGGGYGYTF. Read as DNA, the sequence is TGTGCCAGCGGCGCAGGGGGCGGTTATGGCTACACCTTC.